This T cell receptor (beta chain) was found in a study of monozygotic twins with inflammatory bowel disease. The germline gives CDR1 SGHDN, CDR2 FVKESK. The CDR3 length is 16 residues. Concerning this clonotype itself: Antigen unknown.

TCR libraries each used roughly 3,500 ng of total RNA. cDNA encoding TCRalpha and TCRbeta underwent two nested PCRs of approximately 17 and 9 cycles, each of which was followed by bead purification. TCRdb re-called the 5' RACE reads and catalogs CDR3 proteins one per entry, DNA excluded. Recorded for this sample: 93,000 or so distinct CDR3 sequences. Whole-study results and caveats: Similarity of repertoires did not differ between concordant and discordant twins, possibly from limited power. Those with IBD had lower TCRbeta diversity (inverse Simpson) than their healthy co-twins did.

This TCR was sampled from a human donor with ulcerative colitis or Crohn's disease, or a healthy co-twin of an affected twin (not recorded which). The sample was blood. The chain combines TRBV14 with TRBJ2-3; no DNA is available, so the TRBD1 call from TCRdb remains unchecked. The CDR3 region is CASSFRTGTSTDTQYF.